These T cell receptor beta chains were read from a single sample in a study of cytomegalovirus exposure and HLA in healthy donors. Generated by immunoSEQ multiplex PCR, the TCRdb table keeps only in-frame clones and is missing some. The sample has about 120,000 clones, roughly 90% seen once. Sample: PBMCs. All receptors come from a woman aged 25 to 39 in good health and CMV-seropositive. Both conserved end residues are part of each CDR3. The D gene is left open where the match is weak. Where a row states a size, it is once, few, many or the class of an expanded clone; other rows omit it.

cdr3_nt,cdr3_aa,v_call,d_call,clone_size,j_call
TGCGCCAGCAGCTTGGGAGTGAACTATGGCTACACCTTC,CASSLGVNYGYTF,TRBV5-1,.,few,TRBJ1-2
TGTGCCTGGACGGCAGGGGGCATGAATTCACCCCTCCACTTT,CAWTAGGMNSPLHF,TRBV30,TRBD1,.,TRBJ1-6
TGTGCCAGCAGCCTGGGACTGCGGAGCAGCTACACCTTC,CASSLGLRSSYTF,TRBV7-2,.,.,TRBJ1-2
TGTGCCAGCACCAAAAGACAGTTTTGGGATTCACCCCTCCACTTT,CASTKRQFWDSPLHF,TRBV5-6,.,.,TRBJ1-6
TGTGCCAGCAGTTACGGCGGAGGTTCCTACGAGCAGTACTTC,CASSYGGGSYEQYF,TRBV6-5,.,.,TRBJ2-7
TGCGCCAGCAGCCCCTTGGGGGGGATGTACAATGAGCAGTTCTTC,CASSPLGGMYNEQFF,TRBV4-3,TRBD2,.,TRBJ2-1
TGTGCCAGCTCACCATCAGGAATACCGTACGAGCAGTACTTC,CASSPSGIPYEQYF,TRBV18,.,.,TRBJ2-7
TGTGCCTGGACCGGGACAAGGTACACTGAAGCTTTCTTT,CAWTGTRYTEAFF,TRBV30,.,.,TRBJ1-1
TGTGCCAGCATATACTCCCCGGGGGGCGAGCAGTACTTC,CASIYSPGGEQYF,TRBV2,TRBD2,.,TRBJ2-7
TGTGCCAGCAGCTTGTGGGAGATTGTACGCGAGCAGTACTTC,CASSLWEIVREQYF,TRBV11-3,.,.,TRBJ2-7
TGTGCCATCAGTGAGTCCTGGACTAGCGGGGGCCAGACCCAGTACTTC,CAISESWTSGGQTQYF,TRBV10-3,TRBD2,.,TRBJ2-5
TGTGCCAGCAGCGACGGGGGACAGGGGGCTGGAAACACCATATATTTT,CASSDGGQGAGNTIYF,TRBV5-5,TRBD1,.,TRBJ1-3
TGTGCCAGCAGTGTCGACAGGGGCCATCTCTATCAGCCCCAGCATTTT,CASSVDRGHLYQPQHF,TRBV6-1,TRBD1,.,TRBJ1-5
TGCGCCAGCAGCCTCGGGACAGTTACCGGGGAGCTGTTTTTT,CASSLGTVTGELFF,TRBV4-1,TRBD1,.,TRBJ2-2
TGTGCCAGCAGCTTAGGGTTTGGGAGGGGGTATGGCTACACCTTC,CASSLGFGRGYGYTF,TRBV13,.,few,TRBJ1-2
TGTGCCTGGAGCCCCTCAGACAGGGAGCAGTTCTTC,CAWSPSDREQFF,TRBV30,.,.,TRBJ2-1
TGCGCCAGCAGCTTTGGGACAGGGGCATCCTACAATGAGCAGTTCTTC,CASSFGTGASYNEQFF,TRBV5-1,TRBD1,.,TRBJ2-1
TGTGCCAGCAGTTTCGGTGGGGGGAACCCTTACGAGCAGTACTTC,CASSFGGGNPYEQYF,TRBV28,.,.,TRBJ2-7
TGTGCCAGCAGCACCCGGGACTCCCCAAATTCACCCCTCCACTTT,CASSTRDSPNSPLHF,TRBV9,.,.,TRBJ1-6
TGCAGCGTTGGGGGGGGACTAGCGTTCAATGAGCAGTTCTTC,CSVGGGLAFNEQFF,TRBV29-1,TRBD2,.,TRBJ2-1
TGTGCCAGCTCACTCGACAACTCTGGAAACACCATATATTTT,CASSLDNSGNTIYF,TRBV18,.,.,TRBJ1-3
TGTGCCAGCAGCAAAAGAGGTACAGGGAACTATAACTATGGCTACACCTTC,CASSKRGTGNYNYGYTF,TRBV21-1,.,few,TRBJ1-2
TGTGCCAGCAGCCAAGACTGGGGGGGGCGGGCGAGGCCCCAGCATTTT,CASSQDWGGRARPQHF,TRBV4-2,.,.,TRBJ1-5
TGTGCCAGCACCTCGGGACTGACCTGGTATGGCTACACCTTC,CASTSGLTWYGYTF,TRBV7-2,.,.,TRBJ1-2
TGCGCCAGTTCGGGACTCAACACAGATACGCAGTATTTT,CASSGLNTDTQYF,TRBV10-2,.,.,TRBJ2-3
TGTGCCAGCAGTTTAAGTGGGCGGGGGTCCTACAATGAGCAGTTCTTC,CASSLSGRGSYNEQFF,TRBV27,TRBD2,.,TRBJ2-1
TGTGCCAGCAGTCGGGACTATCGCTATGGCTACACCTTC,CASSRDYRYGYTF,TRBV27,.,few,TRBJ1-2
TGTGCCAGCAGCTTAAGTCTAGCGGTCGGTAATGAGCAGTTCTTC,CASSLSLAVGNEQFF,TRBV7-3,TRBD2,.,TRBJ2-1
TGTGCCAGCTCACCGGGACTAGTTCGGGATACGCAGTATTTT,CASSPGLVRDTQYF,TRBV18,TRBD2,once,TRBJ2-3
TGTGCCAGCAGTGGCGACAGGGCAGACTCTTTGGGTGAGACCCAGTACTTC,CASSGDRADSLGETQYF,TRBV6-1,TRBD1,.,TRBJ2-5
TGTGCCAGCAGCGAAACAGGGTTGAGTGGCTATGGCTACACCTTC,CASSETGLSGYGYTF,TRBV7-9,.,once,TRBJ1-2
TGTGCCAGCAACTTAGCGGGAGGGCCAGGGAATGAGCAGTTCTTC,CASNLAGGPGNEQFF,TRBV9,TRBD2,.,TRBJ2-1
TGTGCCAGCAGTTTAGTCGGGACTAGCGGCAATGAGCAGTTCTTC,CASSLVGTSGNEQFF,TRBV28,TRBD2,.,TRBJ2-1
TGTGCCAGCAGCTTGGGGACAGGGGTCGACACCATATATTTT,CASSLGTGVDTIYF,TRBV5-6,TRBD1,.,TRBJ1-3
TGTGCCAGCAGTTACAACGGGGTCCACGAGCAGTACTTC,CASSYNGVHEQYF,TRBV6-6,.,.,TRBJ2-7
TGTGCCAGCAGCCTAGCCAGGGGCTCCTACAATGAGCAGTTCTTC,CASSLARGSYNEQFF,TRBV7-2,.,.,TRBJ2-1
TGTGCCAGCAGCCGGGCTAGCGGGGGTCTCTACGAGCAGTACTTC,CASSRASGGLYEQYF,TRBV7-2,TRBD2,.,TRBJ2-7
TGTGCCAGCAGCTGGGGACAGGGGGCCGATGAGCAGTTCTTC,CASSWGQGADEQFF,TRBV5-4,TRBD1,.,TRBJ2-1
TGTGCCAGCAGCTTGGATCCGGGGTACCAAGAGACCCAGTACTTC,CASSLDPGYQETQYF,TRBV5-5,.,.,TRBJ2-5
TGTGCCAGCAGCCAAGTTGTTCAGGGCACCGGGGAGCTGTTTTTT,CASSQVVQGTGELFF,TRBV4-2,.,.,TRBJ2-2
TGTGCCAGCAGTTTAGAGTGGCGGGATACCTACAATGAGCAGTTCTTC,CASSLEWRDTYNEQFF,TRBV28,.,.,TRBJ2-1
TGTGCCAGCAGCCCCGGGACTAGCGGGGGGACGAATGAGCAGTTCTTC,CASSPGTSGGTNEQFF,TRBV7-6,TRBD2,.,TRBJ2-1
TGTGCCAGTAGTACCGCAGCGGGAGTTGCCCAAGAGACCCAGTACTTC,CASSTAAGVAQETQYF,TRBV19,TRBD2,.,TRBJ2-5
TGCAGCGGCGGCCATCATGGAGAGCAGTACTTC,CSGGHHGEQYF,TRBV29-1,.,.,TRBJ2-7
TGTGCCACCTCCTCGGGGGGGGAGCAGTACTTC,CATSSGGEQYF,TRBV18,TRBD2,once,TRBJ2-7
TGTGCTAGCAGCCGCACGGGCGGGGAGCTGTTTTTT,CASSRTGGELFF,TRBV7-7,.,.,TRBJ2-2
TGCGCCAGCAGCCAAGATTGGGGGGTGAGCTCCTACAATGAGCAGTTCTTC,CASSQDWGVSSYNEQFF,TRBV4-3,.,.,TRBJ2-1
TGCGCCAGCAGTGAGCAGGTGGGGAGTGGCTACACCTTC,CASSEQVGSGYTF,TRBV10-2,.,once,TRBJ1-2
TGTGCCAGCTCAGAGGTGGGACAGGGCGGCGAGCAGTACTTC,CASSEVGQGGEQYF,TRBV2,TRBD1,.,TRBJ2-7
TGTGCCAGCAGTTACTCAGGGGGACGGAATCAGCCCCAGCATTTT,CASSYSGGRNQPQHF,TRBV6-6,.,.,TRBJ1-5
TGTGCCAGCAGTGAACAGGTTTCGGGAAACTATGGCTACACCTTC,CASSEQVSGNYGYTF,TRBV6-1,.,.,TRBJ1-2
TGTGCCAGCAGCATCCGGGACAGGGAACTCGGCAATCAGCCCCAGCATTTT,CASSIRDRELGNQPQHF,TRBV5-6,TRBD1,.,TRBJ1-5